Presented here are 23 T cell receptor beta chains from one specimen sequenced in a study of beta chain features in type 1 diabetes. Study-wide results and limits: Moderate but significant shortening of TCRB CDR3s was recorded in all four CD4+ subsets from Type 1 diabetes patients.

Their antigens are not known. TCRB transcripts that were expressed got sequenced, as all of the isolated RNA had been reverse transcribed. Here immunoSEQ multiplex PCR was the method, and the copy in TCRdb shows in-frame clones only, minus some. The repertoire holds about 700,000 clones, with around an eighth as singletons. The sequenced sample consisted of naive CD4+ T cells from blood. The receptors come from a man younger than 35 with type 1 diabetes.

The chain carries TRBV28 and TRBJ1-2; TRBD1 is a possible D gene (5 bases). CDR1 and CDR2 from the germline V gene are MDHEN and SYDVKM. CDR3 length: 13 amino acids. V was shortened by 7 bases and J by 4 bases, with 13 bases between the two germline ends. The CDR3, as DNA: TGTGCCAGCATTGGGGCGGAGTTCTATGGCTACACCTTC. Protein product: CASIGAEFYGYTF.

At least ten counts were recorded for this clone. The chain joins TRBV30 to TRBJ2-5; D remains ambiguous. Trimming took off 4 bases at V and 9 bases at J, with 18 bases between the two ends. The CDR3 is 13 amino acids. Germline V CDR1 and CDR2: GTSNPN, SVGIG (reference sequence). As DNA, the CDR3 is TGTGCCTGGACCCCCGACGGTACCGCGGCCCAGTACTTC. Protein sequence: CAWTPDGTAAQYF.

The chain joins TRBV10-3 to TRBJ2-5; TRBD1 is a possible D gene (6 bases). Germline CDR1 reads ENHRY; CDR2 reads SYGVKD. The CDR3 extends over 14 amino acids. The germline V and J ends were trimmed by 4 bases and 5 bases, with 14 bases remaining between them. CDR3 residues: CAISGQVSLETQYF. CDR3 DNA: TGTGCCATCAGTGGACAGGTTAGCTTGGAGACCCAGTACTTC.

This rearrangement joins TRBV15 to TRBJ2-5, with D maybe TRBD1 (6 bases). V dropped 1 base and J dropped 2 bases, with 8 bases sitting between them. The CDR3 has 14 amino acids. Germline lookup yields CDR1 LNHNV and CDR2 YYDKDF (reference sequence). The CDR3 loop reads CATSRVDRQETQYF. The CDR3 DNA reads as TGTGCCACCAGCAGAGTTGACAGGCAAGAGACCCAGTACTTC.

The CDR3 coding sequence is TGTGCCAGCAGGGTAGGGTCCTATACCTACAATGAGCAGTTCTTC. This sequence encodes CASRVGSYTYNEQFF. The rearrangement links TRBV2 to TRBJ2-1, with D unclear. This CDR3 spans 15 amino acids. V was clipped by 6 bases and J by 2 bases, with 14 bases between them. The germline gives CDR1 SNHLY, CDR2 FYNNEI.

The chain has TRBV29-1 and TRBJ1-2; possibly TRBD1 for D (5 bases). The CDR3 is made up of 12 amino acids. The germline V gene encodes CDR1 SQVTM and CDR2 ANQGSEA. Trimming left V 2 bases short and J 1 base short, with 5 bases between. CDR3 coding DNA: TGCAGCGTTGAAAGGGGTAACTATGGCTACACCTTC. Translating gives CSVERGNYGYTF.

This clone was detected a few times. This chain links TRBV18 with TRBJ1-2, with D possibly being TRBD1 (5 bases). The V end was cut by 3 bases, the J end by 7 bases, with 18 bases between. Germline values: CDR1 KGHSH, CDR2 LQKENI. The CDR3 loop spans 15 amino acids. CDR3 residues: CASSPTDGAMGGYTF. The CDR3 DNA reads TGTGCCAGCTCACCCACGGACGGGGCGATGGGTGGCTACACCTTC.

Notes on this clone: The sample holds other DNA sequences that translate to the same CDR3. The chain's CDR3 is CASTGSGANVLTF. CDR3 nucleotide sequence: TGTGCCAGCACGGGCTCTGGGGCCAACGTCCTGACTTTC. The genes are TRBV2 and TRBJ2-6; D uncertain. CDR1 is SNHLY and CDR2 is FYNNEI in the germline V gene. V was clipped by 7 bases and J by 0 bases, with 4 bases between them. The CDR3 sequence is 13 residues long.

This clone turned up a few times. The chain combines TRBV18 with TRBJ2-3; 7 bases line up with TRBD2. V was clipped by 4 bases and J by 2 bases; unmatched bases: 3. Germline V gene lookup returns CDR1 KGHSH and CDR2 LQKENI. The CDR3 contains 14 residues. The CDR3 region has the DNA TGTGCCAGCTCACTTAGCGGGTACACAGATACGCAGTATTTT. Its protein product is CASSLSGYTDTQYF.

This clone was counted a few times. The DNA of the CDR3 is TGTGCTAGTGGTCGGACCTCTGGGGCCAACGTCCTGACTTTC. Its protein product is CASGRTSGANVLTF. The V call is TRBV12-5, the J call TRBJ2-6; D gene uncertain. V was pared by 5 bases and J by 0 bases, with 5 bases between. Looked up from germline, CDR1 is LGHNT and CDR2 is FRNRAP. The CDR3 is 14 residues long.

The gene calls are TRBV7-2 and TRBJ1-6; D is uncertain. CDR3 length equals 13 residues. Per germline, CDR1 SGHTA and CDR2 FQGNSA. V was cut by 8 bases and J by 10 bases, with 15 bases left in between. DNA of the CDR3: TGTGCCAGCGGTACAGTTGCTTGGTCACCCCTCCACTTT. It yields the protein CASGTVAWSPLHF.

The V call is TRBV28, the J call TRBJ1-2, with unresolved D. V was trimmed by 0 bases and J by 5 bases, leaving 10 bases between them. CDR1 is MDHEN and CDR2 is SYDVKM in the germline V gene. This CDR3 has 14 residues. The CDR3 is CASSLWAAGYGYTF. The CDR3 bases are TGTGCCAGCAGTTTATGGGCGGCAGGTTATGGCTACACCTTC.

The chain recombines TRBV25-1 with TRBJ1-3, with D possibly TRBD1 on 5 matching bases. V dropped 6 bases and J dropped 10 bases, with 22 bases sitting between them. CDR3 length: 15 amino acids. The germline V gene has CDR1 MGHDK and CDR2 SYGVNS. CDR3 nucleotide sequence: TGTGCCAGCAGCCGCACCGGGACCCTAATCGGGACCATATATTTT. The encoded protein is CASSRTGTLIGTIYF.

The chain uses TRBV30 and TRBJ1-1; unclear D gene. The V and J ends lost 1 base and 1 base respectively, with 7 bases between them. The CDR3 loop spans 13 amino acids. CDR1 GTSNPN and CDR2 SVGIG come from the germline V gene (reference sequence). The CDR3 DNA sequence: TGTGCCTGGAGTGAGGACCCGAACACTGAAGCTTTCTTT. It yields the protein CAWSEDPNTEAFF.

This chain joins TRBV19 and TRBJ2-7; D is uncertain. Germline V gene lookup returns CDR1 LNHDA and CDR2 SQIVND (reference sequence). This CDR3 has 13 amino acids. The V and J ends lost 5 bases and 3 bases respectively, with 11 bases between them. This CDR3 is CASSSTGFYEQYF. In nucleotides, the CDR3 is TGTGCCAGTAGTTCAACTGGATTCTACGAGCAGTACTTC.

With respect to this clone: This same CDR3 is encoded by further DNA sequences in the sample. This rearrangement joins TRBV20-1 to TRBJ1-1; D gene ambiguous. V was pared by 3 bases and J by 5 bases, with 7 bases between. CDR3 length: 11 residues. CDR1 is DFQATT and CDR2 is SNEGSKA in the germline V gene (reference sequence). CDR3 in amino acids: CSASGETEAFF. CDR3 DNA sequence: TGCAGTGCTAGCGGCGAGACTGAAGCTTTCTTT.

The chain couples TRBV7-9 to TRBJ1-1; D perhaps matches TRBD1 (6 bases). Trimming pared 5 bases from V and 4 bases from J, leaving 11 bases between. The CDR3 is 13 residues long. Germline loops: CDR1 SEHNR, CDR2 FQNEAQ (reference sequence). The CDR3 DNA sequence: TGTGCCAGCAGCCCCAGGGACACCACTGAAGCTTTCTTT. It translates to CASSPRDTTEAFF.

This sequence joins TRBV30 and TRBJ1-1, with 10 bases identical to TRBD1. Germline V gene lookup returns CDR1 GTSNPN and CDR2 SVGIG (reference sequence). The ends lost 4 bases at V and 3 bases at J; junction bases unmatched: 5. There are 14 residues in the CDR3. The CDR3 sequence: CAWTQDRGDTEAFF. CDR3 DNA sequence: TGTGCCTGGACCCAGGACAGGGGGGACACTGAAGCTTTCTTT.

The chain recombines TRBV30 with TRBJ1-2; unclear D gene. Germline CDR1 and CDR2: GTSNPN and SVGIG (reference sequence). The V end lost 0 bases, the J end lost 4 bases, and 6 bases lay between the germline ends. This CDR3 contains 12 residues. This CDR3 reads CAWSVERYGYTF. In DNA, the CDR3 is TGTGCCTGGAGTGTGGAGCGCTATGGCTACACCTTC.

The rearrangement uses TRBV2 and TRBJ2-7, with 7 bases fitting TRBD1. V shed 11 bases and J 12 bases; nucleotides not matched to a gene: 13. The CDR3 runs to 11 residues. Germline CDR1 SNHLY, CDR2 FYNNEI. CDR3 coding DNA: TGTGCCCGAGGGACAGCTGGTCGTGGGTACTTC. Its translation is CARGTAGRGYF.

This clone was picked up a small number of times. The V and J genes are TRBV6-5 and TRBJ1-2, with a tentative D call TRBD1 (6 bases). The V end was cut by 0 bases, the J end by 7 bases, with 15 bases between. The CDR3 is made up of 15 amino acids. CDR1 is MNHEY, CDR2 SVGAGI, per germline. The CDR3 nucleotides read TGTGCCAGCAGTTACTCGATTCCGGGGGCGAGTGGCTACACCTTC. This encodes CASSYSIPGASGYTF.

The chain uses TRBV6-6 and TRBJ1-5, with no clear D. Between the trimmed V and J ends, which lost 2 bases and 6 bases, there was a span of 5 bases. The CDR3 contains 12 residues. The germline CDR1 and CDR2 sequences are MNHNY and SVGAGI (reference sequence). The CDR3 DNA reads TGTGCCAGCAGTTACGGTCCTCAGCCCCAGCATTTT. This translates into CASSYGPQPQHF.

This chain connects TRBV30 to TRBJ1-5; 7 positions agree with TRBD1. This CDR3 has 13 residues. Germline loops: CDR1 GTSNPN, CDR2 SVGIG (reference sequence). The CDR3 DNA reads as TGTGCGTCCCGACAGGGAGCAGGTCAGCCCCAGCATTTT. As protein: CASRQGAGQPQHF.